The entry that follows covers one T cell receptor beta chain sequence. Its antigen remains unknown. CDR3 length equals 15 residues. Per germline, CDR1 MGHRA and CDR2 YSYEKL. V gave up 2 bases and J gave up 7 bases, with 18 bases separating them. This sample was included in a study of T cell responses to AZD1222 COVID-19 vaccine. Some clones are missing from TCRdb's copy, which holds only in-frame ones; the method was immunoSEQ multiplex PCR. This table holds more than 150,000 clones, roughly 94% found once. Findings of the study overall: Researchers report vaccine-associated CD4 TCRs spanning spike, with dominance at 160-218 and 743-854. Donors skewed white British and female; clonal diversity was possibly underestimated. Seropositive at baseline were only a handful of AZD1222 recipients. Sampling captured repertoires only after the peak T cell response.

This clonotype was obtained from an adult in good health. The chain couples TRBV4-1 to TRBJ2-7; possibly TRBD2 for D (5 bases). The source was peripheral blood, collected on day 0 of AZD1222 vaccination. CDR3: CASSQLGPRGGEQYF. CDR3 sequence (DNA): TGCGCCAGCAGCCAATTAGGACCCAGAGGAGGAGAGCAGTACTTC.